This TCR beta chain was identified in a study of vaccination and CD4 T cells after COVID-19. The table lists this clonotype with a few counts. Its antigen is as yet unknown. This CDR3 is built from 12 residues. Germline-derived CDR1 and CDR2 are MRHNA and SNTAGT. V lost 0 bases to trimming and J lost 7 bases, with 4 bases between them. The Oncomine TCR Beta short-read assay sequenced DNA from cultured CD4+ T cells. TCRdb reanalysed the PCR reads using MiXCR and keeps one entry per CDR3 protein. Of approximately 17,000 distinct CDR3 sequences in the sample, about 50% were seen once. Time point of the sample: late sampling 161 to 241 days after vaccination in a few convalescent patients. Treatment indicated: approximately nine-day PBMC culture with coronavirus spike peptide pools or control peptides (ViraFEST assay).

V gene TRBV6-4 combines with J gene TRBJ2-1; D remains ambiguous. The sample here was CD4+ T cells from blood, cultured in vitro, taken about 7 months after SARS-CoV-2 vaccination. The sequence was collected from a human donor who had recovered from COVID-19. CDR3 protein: CASSDSRNEQFF. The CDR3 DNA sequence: TGTGCCAGCAGTGACTCGAGGAATGAGCAGTTCTTC.